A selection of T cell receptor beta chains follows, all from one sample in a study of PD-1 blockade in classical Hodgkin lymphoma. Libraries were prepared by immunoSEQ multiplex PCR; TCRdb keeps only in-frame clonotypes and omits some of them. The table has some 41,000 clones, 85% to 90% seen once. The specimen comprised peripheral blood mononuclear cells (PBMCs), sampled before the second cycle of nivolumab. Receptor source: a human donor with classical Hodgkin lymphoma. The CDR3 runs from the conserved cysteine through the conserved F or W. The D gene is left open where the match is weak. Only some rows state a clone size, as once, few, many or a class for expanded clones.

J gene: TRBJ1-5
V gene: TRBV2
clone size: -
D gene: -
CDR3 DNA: TGTGCCAGCAGTGAATGGACAGATCCTCGGCCCCAGCATTTT
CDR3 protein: CASSEWTDPRPQHF

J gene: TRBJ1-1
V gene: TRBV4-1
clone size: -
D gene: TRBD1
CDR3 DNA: TGCGCCAGCAGCCAACCGACCACAGGGGGCACTGAAGCTTTCTTT
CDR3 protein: CASSQPTTGGTEAFF

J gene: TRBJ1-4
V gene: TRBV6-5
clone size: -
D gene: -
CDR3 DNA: TGTGCCAGCAGTTACTCGACTCTATCAGGTGGAAAACTGTTTTTT
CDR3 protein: CASSYSTLSGGKLFF

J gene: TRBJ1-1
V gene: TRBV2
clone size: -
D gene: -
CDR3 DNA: TGTGCCAGCAGTGCCTCTTTACGTAAGGACACTGAAGCTTTCTTT
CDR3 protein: CASSASLRKDTEAFF

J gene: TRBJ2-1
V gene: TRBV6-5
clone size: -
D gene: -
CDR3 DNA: TGTGCCAGCGGGCCCTTGATTAGCTACACAAATGAGCAGTTCTTC
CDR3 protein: CASGPLISYTNEQFF

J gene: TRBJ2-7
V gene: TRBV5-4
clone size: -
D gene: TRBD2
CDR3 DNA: TGTGCCAGCAGCTCGACTAGCGGGACATACGAGCAGTACTTC
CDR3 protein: CASSSTSGTYEQYF

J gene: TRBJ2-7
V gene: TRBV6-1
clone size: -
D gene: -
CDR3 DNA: TGTGCCAGCAGTGAACCTGGGGGCAAGTACGAGCAGTACTTC
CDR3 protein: CASSEPGGKYEQYF

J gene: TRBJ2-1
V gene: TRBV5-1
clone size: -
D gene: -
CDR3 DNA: TGCGCCAGCAGCGTAACGAGCGGGAATGAGCAGTTCTTC
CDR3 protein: CASSVTSGNEQFF

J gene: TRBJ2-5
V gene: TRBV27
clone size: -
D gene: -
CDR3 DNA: TGTGCCAGCAGTTTTCGGGCGCCCCCCCAAGAGACCCAGTACTTC
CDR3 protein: CASSFRAPPQETQYF

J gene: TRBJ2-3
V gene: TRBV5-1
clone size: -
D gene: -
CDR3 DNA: TGCGCCAGCACCGACGGAGTTCTAGGCAGCACAGATACGCAGTATTTT
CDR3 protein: CASTDGVLGSTDTQYF

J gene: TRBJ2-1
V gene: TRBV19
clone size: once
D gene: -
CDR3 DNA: TGTGCCAGTAGTATAAGGCCTAGAGGACTCTACAATGAGCAGTTCTTC
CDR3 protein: CASSIRPRGLYNEQFF

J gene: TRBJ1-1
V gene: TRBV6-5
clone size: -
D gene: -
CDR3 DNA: TGTGCCAGCTTCCGGGACGGAGGAATGAACACTGAAGCTTTCTTT
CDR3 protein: CASFRDGGMNTEAFF

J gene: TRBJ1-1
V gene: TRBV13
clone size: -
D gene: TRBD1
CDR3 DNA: TGTGCCAGCAGCTTAGTGCAGGGGGCGACTGAAGCTTTCTTT
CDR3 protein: CASSLVQGATEAFF

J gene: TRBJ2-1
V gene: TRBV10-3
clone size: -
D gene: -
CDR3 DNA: TGTGCCATCAGTTCCAGACCCTCCTACAATGAGCAGTTCTTC
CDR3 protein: CAISSRPSYNEQFF

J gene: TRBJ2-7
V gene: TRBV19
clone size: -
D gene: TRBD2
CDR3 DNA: TGTGCCAGTAGCCGGACTAGCGGGACCCCAGGCTACGAGCAGTACTTC
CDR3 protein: CASSRTSGTPGYEQYF

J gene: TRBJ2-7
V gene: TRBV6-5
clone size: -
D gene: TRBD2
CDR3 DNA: TGTGCCAGCCGAGCGGGACTTCCCTACGAGCAGTACTTC
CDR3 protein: CASRAGLPYEQYF

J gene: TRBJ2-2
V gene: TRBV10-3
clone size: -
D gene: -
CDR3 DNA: TGTGCCATCAGTGAATTACCCGCGGACACCGGGGAGCTGTTTTTT
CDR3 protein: CAISELPADTGELFF

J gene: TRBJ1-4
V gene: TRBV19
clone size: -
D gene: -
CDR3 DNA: TGTGCCAGTAGTACCCCCCGTGGGGTAGGGGAAAAACTGTTTTTT
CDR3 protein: CASSTPRGVGEKLFF

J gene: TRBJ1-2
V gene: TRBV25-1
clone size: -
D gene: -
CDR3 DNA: TGTGCCAGCAGTGAATTCGGACTCTATGGCTACACCTTC
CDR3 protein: CASSEFGLYGYTF

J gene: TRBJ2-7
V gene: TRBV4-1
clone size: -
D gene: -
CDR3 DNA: TGCGCCAGCAGCCTTGGAGGCACAGGAGGCGAGCAGTACTTC
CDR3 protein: CASSLGGTGGEQYF

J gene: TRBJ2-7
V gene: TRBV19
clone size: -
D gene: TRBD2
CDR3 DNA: TGTGCCAGTAGTTGGGAGACGGGGCTAGCGGGAGCGTACGAGCAGTACTTC
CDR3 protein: CASSWETGLAGAYEQYF

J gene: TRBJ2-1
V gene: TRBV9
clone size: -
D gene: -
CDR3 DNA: TGTGCCAGCACCGTAGAGGAGAGGGGTGAGCAGTTCTTC
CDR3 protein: CASTVEERGEQFF

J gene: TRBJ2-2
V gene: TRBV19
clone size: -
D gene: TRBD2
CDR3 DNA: TGTGCCAGTACCAAGGGGACTAGCGGGAGAAGTGCCGGGGAGCTGTTTTTT
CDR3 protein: CASTKGTSGRSAGELFF

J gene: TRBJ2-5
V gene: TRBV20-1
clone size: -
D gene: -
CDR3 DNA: TGCAGTGCCCTTCAGGGGGAGACCCAGTACTTC
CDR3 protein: CSALQGETQYF

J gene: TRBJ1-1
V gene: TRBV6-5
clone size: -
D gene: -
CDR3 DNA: TGTGCCAGCAGTTACCTCGGAGGGAACACTGAAGCTTTCTTT
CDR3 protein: CASSYLGGNTEAFF

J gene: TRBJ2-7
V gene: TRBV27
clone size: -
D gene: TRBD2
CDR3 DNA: TGTGCCAGCAGTCACGCTAGCGGGAGGATCTCCTACGAGCAGTACTTC
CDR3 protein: CASSHASGRISYEQYF

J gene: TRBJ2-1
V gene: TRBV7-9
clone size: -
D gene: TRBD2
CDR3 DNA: TGTGCCAGCAGCTCGGGACTAGATATTTCCTACAATGAGCAGTTCTTC
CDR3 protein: CASSSGLDISYNEQFF

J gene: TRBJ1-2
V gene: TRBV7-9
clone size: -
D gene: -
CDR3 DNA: TGTGCCAGCAGCTTAGACCGGACAGTACGTAACTATGGCTACACCTTC
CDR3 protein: CASSLDRTVRNYGYTF

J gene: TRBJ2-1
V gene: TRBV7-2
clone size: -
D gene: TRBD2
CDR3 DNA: TGTGCCAGCAGCCTAACAAGCGGGAGAGCCTACAATGAGCAGTTCTTC
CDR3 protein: CASSLTSGRAYNEQFF

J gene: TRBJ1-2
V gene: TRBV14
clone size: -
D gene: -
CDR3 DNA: TGTGCCAGCAGCCAAGATCTCGGGGCTTATGGCTACACCTTC
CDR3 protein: CASSQDLGAYGYTF

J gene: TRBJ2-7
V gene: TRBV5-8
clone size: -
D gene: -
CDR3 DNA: TGTGCCAGCAGCTTGTTAGGGGACTCCTACGAGCAGTACTTC
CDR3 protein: CASSLLGDSYEQYF

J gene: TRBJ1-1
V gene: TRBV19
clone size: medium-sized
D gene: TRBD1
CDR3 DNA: TGTGCCAGTACCCGAGGGACAGAGAACACTGAAGCTTTCTTT
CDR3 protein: CASTRGTENTEAFF

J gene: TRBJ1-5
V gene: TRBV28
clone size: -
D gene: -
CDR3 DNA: TGTGCCAGCAAAGCGGGTCAGCCCCAGCATTTT
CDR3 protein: CASKAGQPQHF

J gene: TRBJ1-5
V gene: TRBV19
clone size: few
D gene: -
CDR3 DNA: TGTGCCAGTAGTATAGCTTGGGGGTTCAGGAGCAATCAGCCCCAGCATTTT
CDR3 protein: CASSIAWGFRSNQPQHF

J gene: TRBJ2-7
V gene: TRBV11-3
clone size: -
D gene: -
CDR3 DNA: TGTGCCAGCAGCTTAGCCCTCTTTGGGGGAGTAAAGTACGAGCAGTACTTC
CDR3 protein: CASSLALFGGVKYEQYF

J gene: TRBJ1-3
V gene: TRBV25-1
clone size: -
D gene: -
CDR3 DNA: TGTGCCAGCAGTGAAGTTGCGTCTGGAAACACCATATATTTT
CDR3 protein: CASSEVASGNTIYF

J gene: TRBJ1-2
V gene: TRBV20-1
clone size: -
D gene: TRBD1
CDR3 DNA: TGCAGTGCTCCCGGGACAGCTGGCTACACCTTC
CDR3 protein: CSAPGTAGYTF

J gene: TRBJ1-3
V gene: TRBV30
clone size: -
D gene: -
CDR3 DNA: TGTGCCTGGAGTGTAGGGAGAAACACCATATATTTT
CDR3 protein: CAWSVGRNTIYF

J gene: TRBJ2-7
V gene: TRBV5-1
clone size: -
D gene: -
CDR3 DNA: TGCGCCAGCAGCCGGGCAGCGGAGCACTACGAGCAGTACTTC
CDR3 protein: CASSRAAEHYEQYF

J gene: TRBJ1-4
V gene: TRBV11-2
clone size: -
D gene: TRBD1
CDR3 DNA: TGTGCCAGCAGCCTCCAGGACAGGGGGACTAATGAAAAACTGTTTTTT
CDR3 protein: CASSLQDRGTNEKLFF

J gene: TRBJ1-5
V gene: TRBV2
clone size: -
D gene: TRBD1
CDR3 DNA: TGTGCCAGCAGAGAACGGGACAGGGGATTGAATCAGCCCCAGCATTTT
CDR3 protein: CASRERDRGLNQPQHF

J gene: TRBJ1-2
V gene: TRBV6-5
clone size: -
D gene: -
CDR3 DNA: TGTGCCAGCAGTTATTCCGGGAGCACTACCTTC
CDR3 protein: CASSYSGSTTF

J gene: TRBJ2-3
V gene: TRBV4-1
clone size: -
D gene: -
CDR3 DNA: TGCGCCAGCAGCCCCGATCGGGGCGGGTGGGACACAGATACGCAGTATTTT
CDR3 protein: CASSPDRGGWDTDTQYF

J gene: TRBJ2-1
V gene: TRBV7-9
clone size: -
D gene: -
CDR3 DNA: TGTGCCAGCAGTTTCGCGGGGAATGAGCAGTTCTTC
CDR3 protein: CASSFAGNEQFF

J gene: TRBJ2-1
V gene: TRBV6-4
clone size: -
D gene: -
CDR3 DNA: TGTGCCAGCAGTGCCGGCCAGGGGGGAGATGAGCAGTTCTTC
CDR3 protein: CASSAGQGGDEQFF

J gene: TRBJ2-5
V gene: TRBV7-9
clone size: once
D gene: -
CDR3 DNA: TGTGCCAGCAGCTCCCCAAGTGGGGGCATCTCCTCCGAGACCCAGTACTTC
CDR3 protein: CASSSPSGGISSETQYF

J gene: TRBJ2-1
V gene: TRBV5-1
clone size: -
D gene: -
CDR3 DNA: TGCGCCAGCAGCTTGGTGGTAGCGGCTTCCTACAATGAGCAGTTCTTC
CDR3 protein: CASSLVVAASYNEQFF

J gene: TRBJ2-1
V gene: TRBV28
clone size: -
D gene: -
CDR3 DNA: TGTGCCAGCAGTTTCTTTAAGATAGGGCCCCCTACCCCCCGGAGCTCCTACAATGAGCAGTTCTTC
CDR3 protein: CASSFFKIGPPTPRSSYNEQFF

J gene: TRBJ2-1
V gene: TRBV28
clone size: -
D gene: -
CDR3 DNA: TGTGCCAGTGGGAGGAGAAGGGACAATGAGCAGTTCTTC
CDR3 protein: CASGRRRDNEQFF

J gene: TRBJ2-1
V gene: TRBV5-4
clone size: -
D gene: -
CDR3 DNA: TGTGCCAGCACCCCGATGCTAAGTATGATGGGCGATGAGCAGTTCTTC
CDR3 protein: CASTPMLSMMGDEQFF

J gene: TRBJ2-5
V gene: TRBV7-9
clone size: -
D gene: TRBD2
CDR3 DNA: TGTGCCAGCAGCTTAGCCGGGACTAGCGGGAGTCTAACTCGAGAGACCCAGTACTTC
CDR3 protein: CASSLAGTSGSLTRETQYF

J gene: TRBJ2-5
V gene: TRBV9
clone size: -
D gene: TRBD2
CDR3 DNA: TGTGCCAGCAGCGCCACCGGACTAGCGGGAGTTGAGACCCAGTACTTC
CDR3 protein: CASSATGLAGVETQYF

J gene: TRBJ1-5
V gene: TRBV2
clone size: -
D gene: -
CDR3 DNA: TGTGCCAGCAGAAATGAGGGGCATAGCAATCAGCCCCAGCATTTT
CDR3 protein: CASRNEGHSNQPQHF

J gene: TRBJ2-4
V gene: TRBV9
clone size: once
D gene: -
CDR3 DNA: TGTGCCAGCAGCGTAGAGGGTCTAGGCCGTGACATTCAGTACTTC
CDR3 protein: CASSVEGLGRDIQYF

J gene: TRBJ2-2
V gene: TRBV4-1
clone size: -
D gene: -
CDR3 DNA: TGCGCCAGCAGCCAAGATGGGCTAGCTGGCGGCGGGGAGCTGTTTTTT
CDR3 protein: CASSQDGLAGGGELFF